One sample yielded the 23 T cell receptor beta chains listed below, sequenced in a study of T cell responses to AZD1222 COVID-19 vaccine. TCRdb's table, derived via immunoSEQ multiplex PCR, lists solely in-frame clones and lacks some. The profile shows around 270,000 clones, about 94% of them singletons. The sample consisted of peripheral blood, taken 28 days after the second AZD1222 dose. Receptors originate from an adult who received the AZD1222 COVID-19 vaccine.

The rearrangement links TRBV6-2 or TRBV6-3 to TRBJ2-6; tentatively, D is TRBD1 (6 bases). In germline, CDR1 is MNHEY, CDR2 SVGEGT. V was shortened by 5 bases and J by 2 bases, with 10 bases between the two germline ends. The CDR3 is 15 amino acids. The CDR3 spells CASSQTGTGANVLTF. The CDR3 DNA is TGTGCCAGCAGTCAAACAGGGACTGGGGCCAACGTCCTGACTTTC.

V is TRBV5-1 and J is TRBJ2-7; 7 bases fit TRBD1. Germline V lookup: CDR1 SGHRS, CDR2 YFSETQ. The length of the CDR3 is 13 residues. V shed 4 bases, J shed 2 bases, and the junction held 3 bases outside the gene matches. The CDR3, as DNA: TGCGCCAGCAGCGTGGGACAGCCCTACGAGCAGTACTTC. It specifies CASSVGQPYEQYF.

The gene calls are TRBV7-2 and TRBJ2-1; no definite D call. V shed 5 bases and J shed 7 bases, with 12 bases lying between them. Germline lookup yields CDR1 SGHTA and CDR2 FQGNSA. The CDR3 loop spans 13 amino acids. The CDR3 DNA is TGTGCCAGCAGCCTGAATAGGGCAAATGAGCAGTTCTTC. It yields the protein CASSLNRANEQFF.

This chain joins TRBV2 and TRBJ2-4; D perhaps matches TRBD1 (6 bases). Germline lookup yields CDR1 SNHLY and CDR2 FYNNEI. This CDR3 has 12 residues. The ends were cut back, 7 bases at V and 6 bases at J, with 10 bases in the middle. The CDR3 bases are TGTGCCAGCACAGGGGCTGGAAACATTCAGTACTTC. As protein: CASTGAGNIQYF.

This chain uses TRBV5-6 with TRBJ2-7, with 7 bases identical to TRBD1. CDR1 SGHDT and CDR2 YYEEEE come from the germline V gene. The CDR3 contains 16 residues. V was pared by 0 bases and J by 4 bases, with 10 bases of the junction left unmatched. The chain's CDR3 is CASSLEGEGARYEQYF. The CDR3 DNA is TGTGCCAGCAGCTTGGAAGGAGAGGGGGCGAGGTACGAGCAGTACTTC.

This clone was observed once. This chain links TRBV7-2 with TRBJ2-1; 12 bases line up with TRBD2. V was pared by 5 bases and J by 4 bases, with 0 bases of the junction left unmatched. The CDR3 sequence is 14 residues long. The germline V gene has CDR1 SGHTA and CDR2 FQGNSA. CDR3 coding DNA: TGTGCCAGCAGCGGACTAGCGGGATACAATGAGCAGTTCTTC. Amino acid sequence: CASSGLAGYNEQFF.

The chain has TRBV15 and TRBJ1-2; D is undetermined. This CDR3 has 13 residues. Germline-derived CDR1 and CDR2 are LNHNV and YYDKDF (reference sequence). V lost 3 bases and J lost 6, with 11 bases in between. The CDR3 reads CATSSTRFDGYTF. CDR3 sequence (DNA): TGTGCCACCAGCAGCACCAGGTTTGATGGCTACACCTTC.

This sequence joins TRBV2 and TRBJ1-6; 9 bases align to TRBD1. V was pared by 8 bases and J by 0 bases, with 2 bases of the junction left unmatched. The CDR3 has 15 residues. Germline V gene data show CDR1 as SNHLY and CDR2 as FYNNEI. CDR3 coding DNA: TGTGCCAGCGGGACAGGGAGCTCCTATAATTCACCCCTCCACTTT. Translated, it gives CASGTGSSYNSPLHF.

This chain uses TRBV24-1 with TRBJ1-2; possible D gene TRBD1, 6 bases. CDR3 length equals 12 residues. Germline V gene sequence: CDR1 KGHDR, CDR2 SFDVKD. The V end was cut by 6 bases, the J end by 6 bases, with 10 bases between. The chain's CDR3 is CATSLGGDGYTF. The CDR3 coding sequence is TGTGCCACCAGTTTAGGGGGAGATGGCTACACCTTC.

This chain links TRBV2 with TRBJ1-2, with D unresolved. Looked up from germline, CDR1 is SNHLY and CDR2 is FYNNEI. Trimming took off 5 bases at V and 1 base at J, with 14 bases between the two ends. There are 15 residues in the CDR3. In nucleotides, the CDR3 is TGTGCCAGCAGTAAACGGAGGGTAATTAACTATGGCTACACCTTC. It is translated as CASSKRRVINYGYTF. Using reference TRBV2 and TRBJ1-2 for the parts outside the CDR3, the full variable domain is EPEVTQTPSHQVTQMGQEVILRCVPISNHLYFYWYRQILGQKVEFLVSFYNNEISEKSEIFDDQFSVERPDGSNFTLKIRSTKLEDSAMYFCASSKRRVINYGYTFGSGTRLTVV.

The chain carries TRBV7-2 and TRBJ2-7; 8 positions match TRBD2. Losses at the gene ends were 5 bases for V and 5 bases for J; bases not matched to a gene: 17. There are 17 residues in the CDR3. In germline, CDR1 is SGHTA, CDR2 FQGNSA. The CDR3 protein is CASSGSLAGYTSHEQYF. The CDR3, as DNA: TGTGCCAGCAGCGGTTCCCTAGCGGGCTATACGTCCCACGAGCAGTACTTC. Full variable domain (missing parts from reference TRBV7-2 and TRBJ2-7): GAGVSQSPSNKVTEKGKDVELRCDPISGHTALYWYRQSLGQGLEFLIYFQGNSAPDKSGLPSDRFSAERTGGSVSTLTIQRTQQEDSAVYLCASSGSLAGYTSHEQYFGPGTRLTVT.

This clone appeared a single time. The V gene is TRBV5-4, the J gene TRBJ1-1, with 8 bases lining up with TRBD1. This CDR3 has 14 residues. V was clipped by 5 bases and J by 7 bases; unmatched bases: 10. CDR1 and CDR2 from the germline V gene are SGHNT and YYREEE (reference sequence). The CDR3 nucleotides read TGTGCCAGCAGGGATGGACAGGGAGGGATTGAAGCTTTCTTT. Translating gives CASRDGQGGIEAFF.

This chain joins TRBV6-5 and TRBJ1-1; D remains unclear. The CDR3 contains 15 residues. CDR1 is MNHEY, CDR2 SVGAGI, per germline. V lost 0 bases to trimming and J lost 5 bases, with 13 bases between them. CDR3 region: CASSYSGSEGTEAFF. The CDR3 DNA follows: TGTGCCAGCAGTTACTCTGGTTCGGAGGGAACTGAAGCTTTCTTT.

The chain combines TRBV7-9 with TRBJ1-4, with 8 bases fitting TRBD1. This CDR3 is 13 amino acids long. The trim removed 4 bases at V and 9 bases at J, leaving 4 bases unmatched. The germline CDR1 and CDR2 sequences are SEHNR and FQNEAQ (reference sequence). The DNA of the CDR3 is TGTGCCAGCAGCTACGGACAGGGACAAAAACTGTTTTTT. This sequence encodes CASSYGQGQKLFF.

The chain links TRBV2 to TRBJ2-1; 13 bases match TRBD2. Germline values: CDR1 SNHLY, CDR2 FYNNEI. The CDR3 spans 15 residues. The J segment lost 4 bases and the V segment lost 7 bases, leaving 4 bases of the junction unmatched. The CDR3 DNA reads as TGTGCCAGCAAGGGGACTAGCGGGAAATACAATGAGCAGTTCTTC. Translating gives CASKGTSGKYNEQFF.

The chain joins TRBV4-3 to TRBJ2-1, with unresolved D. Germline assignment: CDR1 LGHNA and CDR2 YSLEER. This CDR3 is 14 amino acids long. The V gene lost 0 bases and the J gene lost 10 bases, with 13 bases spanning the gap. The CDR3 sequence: CASSQDPDPREQFF. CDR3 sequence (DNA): TGCGCCAGCAGCCAAGATCCAGACCCTCGGGAGCAGTTCTTC.

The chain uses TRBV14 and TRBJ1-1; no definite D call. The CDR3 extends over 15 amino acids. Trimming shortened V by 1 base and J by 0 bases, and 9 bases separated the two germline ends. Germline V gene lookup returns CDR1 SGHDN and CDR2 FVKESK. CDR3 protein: CASSQGPLMNTEAFF. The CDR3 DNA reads TGTGCCAGCAGCCAAGGGCCTCTGATGAACACTGAAGCTTTCTTT.

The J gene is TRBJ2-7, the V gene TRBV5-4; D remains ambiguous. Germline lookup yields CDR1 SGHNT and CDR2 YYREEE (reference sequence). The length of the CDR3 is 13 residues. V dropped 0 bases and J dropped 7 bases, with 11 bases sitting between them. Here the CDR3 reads CASSLAGTREQYF. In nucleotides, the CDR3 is TGTGCCAGCAGCTTGGCCGGTACTCGGGAGCAGTACTTC.

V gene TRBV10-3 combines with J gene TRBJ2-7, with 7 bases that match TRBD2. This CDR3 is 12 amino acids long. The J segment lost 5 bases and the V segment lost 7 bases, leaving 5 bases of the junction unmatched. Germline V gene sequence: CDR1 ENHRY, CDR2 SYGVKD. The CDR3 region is CAIMGGNHEQYF. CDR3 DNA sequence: TGTGCCATCATGGGGGGGAACCACGAGCAGTACTTC.

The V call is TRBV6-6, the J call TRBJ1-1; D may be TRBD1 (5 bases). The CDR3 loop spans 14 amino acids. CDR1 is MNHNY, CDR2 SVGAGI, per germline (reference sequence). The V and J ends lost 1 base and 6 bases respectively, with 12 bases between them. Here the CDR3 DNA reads TGTGCCAGCAGTTACTACAGGCCCCCTCCTGAAGCTTTCTTT. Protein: CASSYYRPPPEAFF.

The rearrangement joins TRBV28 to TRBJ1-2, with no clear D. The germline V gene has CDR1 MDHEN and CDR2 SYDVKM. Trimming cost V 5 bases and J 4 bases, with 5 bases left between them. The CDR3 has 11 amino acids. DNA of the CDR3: TGTGCCAGCAGTAGAACCTATGGCTACACCTTC. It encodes CASSRTYGYTF.

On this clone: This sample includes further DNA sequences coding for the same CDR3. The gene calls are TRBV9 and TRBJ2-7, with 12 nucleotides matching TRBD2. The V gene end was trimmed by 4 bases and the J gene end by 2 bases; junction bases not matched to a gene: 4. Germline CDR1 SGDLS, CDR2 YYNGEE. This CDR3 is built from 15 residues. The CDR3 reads CASSPRTSGAYEQYF. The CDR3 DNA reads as TGTGCCAGCAGCCCCCGGACTAGCGGGGCCTACGAGCAGTACTTC. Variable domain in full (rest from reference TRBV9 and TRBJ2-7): DSGVTQTPKHLITATGQRVTLRCSPRSGDLSVYWYQQSLDQGLQFLIQYYNGEERAKGNILERFSAQQFPDLHSELNLSSLELGDSALYFCASSPRTSGAYEQYFGPGTRLTVT.

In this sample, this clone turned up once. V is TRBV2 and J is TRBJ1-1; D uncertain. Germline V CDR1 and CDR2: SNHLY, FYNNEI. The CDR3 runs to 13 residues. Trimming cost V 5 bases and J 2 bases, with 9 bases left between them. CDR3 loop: CASSRFRNTEAFF. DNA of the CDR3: TGTGCCAGCAGTCGGTTTAGAAACACTGAAGCTTTCTTT.